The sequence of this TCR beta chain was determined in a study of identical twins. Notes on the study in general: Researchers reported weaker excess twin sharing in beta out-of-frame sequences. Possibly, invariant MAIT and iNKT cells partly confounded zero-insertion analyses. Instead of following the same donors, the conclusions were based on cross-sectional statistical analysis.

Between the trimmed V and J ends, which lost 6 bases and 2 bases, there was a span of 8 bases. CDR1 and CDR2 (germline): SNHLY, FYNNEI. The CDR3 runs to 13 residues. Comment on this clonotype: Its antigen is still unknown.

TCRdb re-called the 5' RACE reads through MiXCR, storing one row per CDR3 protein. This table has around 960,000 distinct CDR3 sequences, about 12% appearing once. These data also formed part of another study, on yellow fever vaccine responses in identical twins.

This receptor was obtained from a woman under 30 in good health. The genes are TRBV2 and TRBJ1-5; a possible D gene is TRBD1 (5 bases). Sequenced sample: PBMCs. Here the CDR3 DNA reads TGTGCCAGCAGGGGGGTCGGCAATCAGCCCCAGCATTTT. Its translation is CASRGVGNQPQHF.